This passage covers 8 T cell receptor beta chains from one sample sequenced in a study of Ad26.COV2.S vaccination and SARS-CoV-2 variants. TCRdb keeps only in-frame clones here, not all; method: immunoSEQ multiplex PCR. The table includes 350,000 to 550,000 clones, about 88% detected once. Stated treatment: approximately 18 received Ad26.COV2.S at low or high dose, single or two shots; several received placebo; per-sample allocation not given. Collection of samples fell on day 63 after the first vaccine or placebo injection. The sequenced sample was peripheral blood, obtained in a trial of Ad26.COV2.S vaccine versus placebo. These receptors were taken from a person aged 18-65 years who received the Ad26.COV2.S COVID-19 vaccine or a placebo.

This chain connects TRBV7-9 to TRBJ2-1, with a possible D match to TRBD2 (5 bases). Germline-derived CDR1 and CDR2 are SEHNR and FQNEAQ (reference sequence). This CDR3 contains 18 residues. With 6 bases removed from V and 0 bases from J, the gap between germline ends came to 21 bases. CDR3 residues: CASSDLAKRSISYNEQFF. For the CDR3, the DNA is TGTGCCAGCAGTGATCTAGCAAAACGTTCCATCTCCTACAATGAGCAGTTCTTC.

The gene calls are TRBV28 and TRBJ2-7, with D possibly TRBD2 on 6 matching bases. The germline CDR1 and CDR2 sequences are MDHEN and SYDVKM. Trimming cost V 1 base and J 1 base, with 14 bases left between them. This CDR3 region has 16 residues. The CDR3 DNA reads TGTGCCAGCAGTTTATTTTCCGGGGGAACTTCCTACGAGCAGTACTTC. It encodes CASSLFSGGTSYEQYF.

V usage is TRBV19 and J usage is TRBJ1-5; TRBD1 is a possible D gene (5 bases). With 3 bases removed from V and 5 bases from J, the gap between germline ends came to 11 bases. Germline CDR1 is LNHDA and CDR2 is SQIVND (reference sequence). The CDR3 length is 14 residues. CDR3 amino acids: CASSIREWDQPQHF. Written as DNA, the CDR3 is TGTGCCAGTAGTATCAGGGAATGGGATCAGCCCCAGCATTTT.

The rearrangement uses TRBV19 and TRBJ2-2; D assignment may be TRBD1 or TRBD2 (5 bases each). The germline V gene encodes CDR1 LNHDA and CDR2 SQIVND (reference sequence). The CDR3 covers 15 residues. Trimming left V 6 bases short and J 1 base short, with 12 bases between. Here the CDR3 reads CASRPGTVNTGELFF. Here the CDR3 DNA reads TGTGCCAGTAGACCCGGGACGGTGAACACCGGGGAGCTGTTTTTT.

The V call is TRBV4-3, the J call TRBJ1-4, with a tentative D call TRBD1 (5 bases). This CDR3 region has 15 residues. Between the trimmed V and J ends, which lost 1 base and 4 bases, there was a span of 10 bases. Germline CDR1 is LGHNA and CDR2 is YSLEER. The CDR3 DNA reads as TGCGCCAGCAGCCAAGGGGACCGCGATAATGAAAAACTGTTTTTT. Protein product: CASSQGDRDNEKLFF.

The rearrangement joins TRBV5-1 to TRBJ1-1, with 10 nucleotides matching TRBD1. Germline V gene data show CDR1 as SGHRS and CDR2 as YFSETQ. Germline trimming cut 3 bases from V and 3 bases from J; bases unmatched to any gene: 5. This CDR3 has 15 amino acids. Written as DNA, the CDR3 is TGCGCCAGCAGCTCCACCGGGACAGGGGACACTGAAGCTTTCTTT. Translated: CASSSTGTGDTEAFF.

V gene TRBV13 combines with J gene TRBJ2-3; D remains ambiguous. The V end lost 2 bases, the J end lost 2 bases, and 5 bases lay between the germline ends. CDR3 length: 13 amino acids. Germline V CDR1 and CDR2: PRHDT, FYEKMQ (reference sequence). Here the CDR3 reads CASSLPNTDTQYF. The DNA of the CDR3 is TGTGCCAGCAGCTTACCCAACACAGATACGCAGTATTTT.

This chain joins TRBV7-6 and TRBJ1-1; D is perhaps TRBD1 (6 bases). The CDR3 has 16 amino acids. V lost 0 bases, J lost 1 base, and 12 bases lay in between. Germline CDR1 and CDR2: SGHVS and FNYEAQ. This CDR3 reads CASSLAPGTTNTEAFF. Written as DNA, the CDR3 is TGTGCCAGCAGCTTAGCCCCTGGGACAACGAACACTGAAGCTTTCTTT. The full variable domain, completed using reference TRBV7-6 and TRBJ1-1, is GAGVSQSPRYKVTKRGQDVALRCDPISGHVSLYWYRQALGQGPEFLTYFNYEAQQDKSGLPNDRFSAERPEGSISTLTIQRTEQRDSAMYRCASSLAPGTTNTEAFFGQGTRLTVV.